This paragraph covers one TCR beta chain sequence. Antigen specificity is unknown. CDR1 and CDR2 (germline): SNHLY, FYNNEI. The V end was cut by 2 bases, the J end by 8 bases, with 9 bases between. The CDR3 is 13 residues long. Sequenced by immunoSEQ multiplex PCR; TCRdb stores in-frame clones only, minus some. The sample yields 71,000 or so clones, approximately 94% seen once. These data belong to a study of cytomegalovirus exposure and HLA in healthy donors. Study-wide context: In a later analysis, it was reported that the roughly 120 validation repertoires had been produced on the same platform as the 500 to 850 repertoires belonging to the first cohort.

Study outcomes and limitations: A subsequent analysis found that TCR clusters from the first cohort also tended to co-occur in the 120 or so validation repertoires, with approximately 95% of cluster scores above 0. Many donors carried some public TCRs, although rarity characterized most TCR sequences. Cytomegalovirus association was assigned to under 200 TCR beta chains.

The chain is built from TRBV2 and TRBJ1-4; D call uncertain. This clonotype was sampled from a man in his late teens or twenties in good health and CMV-seropositive. Sequenced material: PBMCs. This chain's CDR3 is CASSEYRWEKLFF. The DNA of the CDR3 is TGTGCCAGCAGTGAATATAGATGGGAAAAACTGTTTTTT.